The source of this TCR beta chain is a study of beta chain features in type 1 diabetes. Turning to the study itself: Age, gender and cell yields were similar between patients and healthy donors. Study-wide results and caveats: Among patients with Type 1 diabetes, TCRB CDR3s were moderately but significantly shorter in every one of the four CD4+ subsets. Patients and controls would be equally affected if PCR favored shorter templates.

Expressed TCRB transcripts were sequenced because the isolated RNA had all been reverse transcribed beforehand. TCRdb keeps only in-frame clones here, not all; method: immunoSEQ multiplex PCR. The sample consists of approximately 15,000 clones, roughly 76% of them appearing once. A remark on this clone: Its antigen is not identified.

Isolation of CD4+ naive, central memory, regulatory and stem cell-like memory cells was achieved by sorting via CD45RO/CCR7/CD25/CD127/CD95/CD27. All of the sorted populations showed purity greater than 95%. The CDR3 extends over 14 amino acids. CDR1 is SEHNR, CDR2 FQNEAQ, per germline (reference sequence). V was cut by 2 bases and J by 4 bases, with 11 bases left in between. The chain is built from TRBV7-9 and TRBJ1-1; D gene unclear. Specimen: stem cell memory CD4+ T cells from blood. The source is a woman aged 18-29 years with type 1 diabetes. This CDR3 reads CASSLSRGSTEAFF. CDR3 DNA: TGTGCCAGCAGCTTATCCAGAGGAAGCACTGAAGCTTTCTTT.